This T cell receptor beta chain was observed in a study of T cells after yellow fever vaccination. Study findings and constraints: A small share of clonotypes appeared in both CD4 and CD8 compartments.

The V end was cut by 6 bases, the J end by 0 bases, with 9 bases between. This CDR3 region has 14 residues. CDR1 MGHDK and CDR2 SYGVNS come from the germline V gene. This clonotype has a handful of counts. Its specificity is not known. MiXCR, applied by TCRdb to the 5' RACE reads, yields one record per CDR3 protein. The data hold 100,000 to 150,000 distinct CDR3 sequences, with roughly 15% observed a single time. Material: CD8+ T cells sorted from PBMCs, obtained 5 days after the yellow fever booster vaccination. The rearrangement links TRBV25-1 to TRBJ2-1; unclear D gene. The TCR originated in a man aged 18 to 35 who received the YFV17D yellow fever vaccine. As DNA, the CDR3 is TGTGCCAGCAGGGGCGCTAGCTCCTACAATGAGCAGTTCTTC. Residues: CASRGASSYNEQFF.